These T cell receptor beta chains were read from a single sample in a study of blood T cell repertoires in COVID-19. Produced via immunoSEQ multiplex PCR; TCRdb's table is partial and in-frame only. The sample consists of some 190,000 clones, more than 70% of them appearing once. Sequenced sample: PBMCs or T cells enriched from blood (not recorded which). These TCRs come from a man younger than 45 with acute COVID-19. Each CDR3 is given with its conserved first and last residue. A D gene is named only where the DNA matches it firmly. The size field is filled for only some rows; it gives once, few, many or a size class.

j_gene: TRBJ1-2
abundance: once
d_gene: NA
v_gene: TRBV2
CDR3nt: TGTGCCAGCTTGGGGCGGACCTATGGCTACACCTTC
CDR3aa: CASLGRTYGYTF

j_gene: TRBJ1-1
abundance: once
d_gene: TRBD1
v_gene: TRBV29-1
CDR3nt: TGCAGCGTGGGACAGGGGCTGAACACTGAAGCTTTCTTT
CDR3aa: CSVGQGLNTEAFF

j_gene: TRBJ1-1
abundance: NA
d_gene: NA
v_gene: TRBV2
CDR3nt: TGTGCCAGCATGGTAATCCAGGAAGCTTTCTTT
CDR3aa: CASMVIQEAFF

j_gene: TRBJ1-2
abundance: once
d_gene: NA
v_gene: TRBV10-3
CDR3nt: TGTGCCATCAGGAGGGAGGGAGGGCGGACCTTC
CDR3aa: CAIRREGGRTF

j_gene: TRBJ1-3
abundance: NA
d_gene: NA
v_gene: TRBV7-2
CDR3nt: TGTGCCAGCAGCATAGGACAGACCTCTGGAAACACCATATATTTT
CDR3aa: CASSIGQTSGNTIYF

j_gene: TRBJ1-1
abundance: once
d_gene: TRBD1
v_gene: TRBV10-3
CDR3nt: TGTGCCATCACCAAGGACAGGAGTAACACTGAAGCTTTCTTT
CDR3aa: CAITKDRSNTEAFF

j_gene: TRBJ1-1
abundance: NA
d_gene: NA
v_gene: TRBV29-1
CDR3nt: TGCAGCGTGAGGGACACTGAAGCTTTCTTT
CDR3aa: CSVRDTEAFF

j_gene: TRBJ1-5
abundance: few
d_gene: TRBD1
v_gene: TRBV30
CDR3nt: TGTGCCTGGAGCGCAGGGGGCCGGAATCAGCCCCAGCATTTT
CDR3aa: CAWSAGGRNQPQHF

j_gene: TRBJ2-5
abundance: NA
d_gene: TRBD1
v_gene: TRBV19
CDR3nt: TGTGCCAGTAGTTATGACAGGGGGCAGACCCAGTACTTC
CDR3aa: CASSYDRGQTQYF

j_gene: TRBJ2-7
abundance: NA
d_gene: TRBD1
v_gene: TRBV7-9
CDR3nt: TGTGCCAGCAGCTTACTAGGACAGGACCCCTACGAGCAGTACTTC
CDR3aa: CASSLLGQDPYEQYF

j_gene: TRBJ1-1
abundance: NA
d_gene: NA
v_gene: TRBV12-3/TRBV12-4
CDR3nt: TGTGCCAGCAGTGGACCGGGGACTGAAGCTTTCTTT
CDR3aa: CASSGPGTEAFF

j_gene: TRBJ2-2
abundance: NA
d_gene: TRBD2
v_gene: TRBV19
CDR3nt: TGTGCCAGTAGGAGGGGTAGCGGGTACACCGGGGAGCTGTTTTTT
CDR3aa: CASRRGSGYTGELFF

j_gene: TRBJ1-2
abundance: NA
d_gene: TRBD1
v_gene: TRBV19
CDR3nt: TGTGCCAGCCGGGACAGGGGCCTCAAACTCGGATACACCTTC
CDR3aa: CASRDRGLKLGYTF

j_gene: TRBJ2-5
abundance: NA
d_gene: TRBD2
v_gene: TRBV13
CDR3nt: TGTGCCAGCAGCACCCAGCGGGGGGGCTTTGAGACCCAGTACTTC
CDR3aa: CASSTQRGGFETQYF

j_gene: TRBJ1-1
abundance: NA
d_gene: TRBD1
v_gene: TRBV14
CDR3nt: TGTGCCAGCAGCCGATTGGACAGGGATGCTGAAGCTTTCTTT
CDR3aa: CASSRLDRDAEAFF

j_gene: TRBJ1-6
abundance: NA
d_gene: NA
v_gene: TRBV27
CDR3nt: TGTGCCAGCAGTTTAACAGCCGAGTATAATTCACCCCTCCACTTT
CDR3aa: CASSLTAEYNSPLHF

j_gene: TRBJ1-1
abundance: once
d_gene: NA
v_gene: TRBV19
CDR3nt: TGTGCCAGTAGTATTAGCTTAGGAGGTAGTGAAGCTTTCTTT
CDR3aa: CASSISLGGSEAFF

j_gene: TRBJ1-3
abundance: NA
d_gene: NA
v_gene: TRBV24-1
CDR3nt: TGTGCCACCAGTGATTTTGGGGGCGTAATGTCAGGAAACACCATATATTTT
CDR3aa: CATSDFGGVMSGNTIYF

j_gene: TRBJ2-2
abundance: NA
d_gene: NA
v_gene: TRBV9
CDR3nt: TGTGCCAGCAGCGTAGAGAACACGCGGACCGGGGAGCTGTTTTTT
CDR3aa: CASSVENTRTGELFF

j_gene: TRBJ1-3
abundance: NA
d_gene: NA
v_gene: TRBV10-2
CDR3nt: TGCGCCAGCAGTGAGTCCGGGAGGGCTGGAAACACCATATATTTT
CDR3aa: CASSESGRAGNTIYF

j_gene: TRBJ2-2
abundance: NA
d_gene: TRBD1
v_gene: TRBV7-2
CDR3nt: TGTGCCAGCAGCCGCGACAGGGGAATTTACACCGGGGAGCTGTTTTTT
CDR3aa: CASSRDRGIYTGELFF

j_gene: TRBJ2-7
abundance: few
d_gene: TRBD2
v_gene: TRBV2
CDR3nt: TGTGCCAGCAGTGAAATGAGCGGGGGACTCTACGAGCAGTACTTC
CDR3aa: CASSEMSGGLYEQYF

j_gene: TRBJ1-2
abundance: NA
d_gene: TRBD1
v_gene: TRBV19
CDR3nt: TGTGCCAGTAGTGCTTTCGGACAGGGGAAGGTTAACTATGGCTACACCTTC
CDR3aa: CASSAFGQGKVNYGYTF

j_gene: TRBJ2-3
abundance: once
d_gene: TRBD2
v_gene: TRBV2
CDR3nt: TGTGCCAGCAGGGGTACGGTAGCGGGGGCAGATACGCAGTATTTT
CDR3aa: CASRGTVAGADTQYF

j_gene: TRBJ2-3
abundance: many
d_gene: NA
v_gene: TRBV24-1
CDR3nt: TGTGCCACCAGTGAACCGGACACTTTCTCCCCAGATACGCAGTATTTT
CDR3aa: CATSEPDTFSPDTQYF

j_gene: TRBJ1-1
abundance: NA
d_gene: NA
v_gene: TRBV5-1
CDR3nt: TGCGCCAGTGGGACTTCGGGGGGGAACACTGAAGCTTTCTTT
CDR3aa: CASGTSGGNTEAFF

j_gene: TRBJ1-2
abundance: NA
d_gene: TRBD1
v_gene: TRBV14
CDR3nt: TGTGCCAGCAGCGGAAGGACAGGGTTCGGCTACACCTTC
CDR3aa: CASSGRTGFGYTF

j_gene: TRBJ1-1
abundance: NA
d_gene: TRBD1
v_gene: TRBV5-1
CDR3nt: TGCGCCAGCGGCGGGGGGGACGGGACAGGGGCACTTAACACTGAAGCTTTCTTT
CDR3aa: CASGGGDGTGALNTEAFF

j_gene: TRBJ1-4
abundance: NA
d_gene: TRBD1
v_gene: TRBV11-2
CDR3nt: TGTGCCAGCAGCTTAGTCCAGGGGGCCCTGGAAAAACTGTTTTTT
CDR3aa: CASSLVQGALEKLFF

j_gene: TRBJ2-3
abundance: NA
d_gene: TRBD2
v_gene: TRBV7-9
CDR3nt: TGTGCCAGCAGCTTCTCCAGCGGGGCCACAGATACGCAGTATTTT
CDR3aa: CASSFSSGATDTQYF

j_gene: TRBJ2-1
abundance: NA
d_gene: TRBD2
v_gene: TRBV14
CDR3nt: TGTGCCAGCAGCCCGGCCCCACTAGCGGGGGGTCGGAATGAGCAGTTCTTC
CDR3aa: CASSPAPLAGGRNEQFF

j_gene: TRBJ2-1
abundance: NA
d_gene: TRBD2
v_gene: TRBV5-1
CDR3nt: TGCGCCAGCAGCTTGGGTGCTAGCGGGTACAATGAGCAGTTCTTC
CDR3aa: CASSLGASGYNEQFF

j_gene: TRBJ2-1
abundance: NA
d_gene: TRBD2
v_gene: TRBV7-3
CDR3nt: TGTGCCAGCAGCCGGGGACTAGCGGGGGCCGGTTGGGAGCAGTTCTTC
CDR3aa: CASSRGLAGAGWEQFF

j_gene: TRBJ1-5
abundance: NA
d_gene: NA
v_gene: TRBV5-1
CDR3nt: TGCGCCAGCAGCCTACTAGGACAGCAGCCCCAGCATTTT
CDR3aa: CASSLLGQQPQHF

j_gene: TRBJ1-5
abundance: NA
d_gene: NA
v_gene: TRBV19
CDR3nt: TGTGCCAGTAGTCCGGGACTTACTCTCTATAGCAATCAGCCCCAGCATTTT
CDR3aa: CASSPGLTLYSNQPQHF

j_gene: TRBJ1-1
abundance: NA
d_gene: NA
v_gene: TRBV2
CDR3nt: TGTGCCAGCAGGTACAGGGTGAACACTGAAGCTTTCTTT
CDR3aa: CASRYRVNTEAFF

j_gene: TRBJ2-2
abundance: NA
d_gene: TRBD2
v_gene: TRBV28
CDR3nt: TGTGCCAGCAGTTTGACTAGCGGGGGCGTCTCTACCGGGGAGCTGTTTTTT
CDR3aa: CASSLTSGGVSTGELFF

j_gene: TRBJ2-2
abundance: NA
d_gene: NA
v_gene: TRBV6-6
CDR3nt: TGTGCCAGCACCCGGGCCGGGGGTTTTGCCGGGGAGCTGTTTTTT
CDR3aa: CASTRAGGFAGELFF

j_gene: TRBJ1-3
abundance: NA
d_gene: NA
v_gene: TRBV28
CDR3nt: TGTGCCAGCAGACGACAGTTGAGCTCTGGAAACACCATATATTTT
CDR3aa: CASRRQLSSGNTIYF

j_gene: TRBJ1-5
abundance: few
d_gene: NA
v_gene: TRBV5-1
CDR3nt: TGCGCCAGCAGCTTCGAGGTGGGTCAGCCCCAGCATTTT
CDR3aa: CASSFEVGQPQHF

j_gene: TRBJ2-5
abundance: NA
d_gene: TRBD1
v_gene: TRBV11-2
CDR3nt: TGTGCCAGCAGCCGGACAGGGGCAGGGGAGACCCAGTACTTC
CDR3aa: CASSRTGAGETQYF

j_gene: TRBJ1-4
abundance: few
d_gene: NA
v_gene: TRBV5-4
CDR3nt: TGTGCCAGCAGCCATGGGACACCAACTAATGAAAAACTGTTTTTT
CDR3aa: CASSHGTPTNEKLFF

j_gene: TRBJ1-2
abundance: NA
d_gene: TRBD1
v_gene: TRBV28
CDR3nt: TGTGCCAGCAGTCCCGGACAGGGGTATCGCTATGGCTACACCTTC
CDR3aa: CASSPGQGYRYGYTF

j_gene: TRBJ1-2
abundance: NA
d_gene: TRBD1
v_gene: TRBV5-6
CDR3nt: TGTGCCAGCAGCTCAGGGACAGTGAAAAATGAGATCTTC
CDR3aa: CASSSGTVKNEIF

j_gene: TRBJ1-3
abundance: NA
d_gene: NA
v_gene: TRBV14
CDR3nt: TGTGCCAGCAGCCAAGATAATCGAGGAGAACTGGGAAACACCATATATTTT
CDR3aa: CASSQDNRGELGNTIYF

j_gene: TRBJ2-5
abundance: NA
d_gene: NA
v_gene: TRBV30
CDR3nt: TGTGCCTGGAGTGTACAGGGCGAGACCCAGTACTTC
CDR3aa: CAWSVQGETQYF

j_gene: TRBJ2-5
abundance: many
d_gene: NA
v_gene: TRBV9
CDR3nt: TGTGCCAGCAGCCCCTACGGCGGTCAGTCGAAGACCCAGTACTTC
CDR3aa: CASSPYGGQSKTQYF

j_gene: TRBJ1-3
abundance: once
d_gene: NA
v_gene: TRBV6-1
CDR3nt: TGTGCCAGCAGTGAAATTCACAGCTACTCTGGAAACACCATATATTTT
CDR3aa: CASSEIHSYSGNTIYF

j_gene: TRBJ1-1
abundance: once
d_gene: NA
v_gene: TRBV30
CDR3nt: TGTGCCTGGAGGGCACATGGCACTGAAGCTTTCTTT
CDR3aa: CAWRAHGTEAFF

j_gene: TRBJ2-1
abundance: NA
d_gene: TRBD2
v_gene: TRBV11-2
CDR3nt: TGTGCCAGCAGCTTAGTGTTTAGCGGGGGTAGCTCCTACAATGAGCAGTTCTTC
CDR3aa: CASSLVFSGGSSYNEQFF

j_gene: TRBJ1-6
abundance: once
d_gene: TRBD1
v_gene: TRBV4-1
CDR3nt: TGCGCCAGCAGCCAAGAGGTACAGGGGAAGTCACCCCTCCACTTT
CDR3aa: CASSQEVQGKSPLHF

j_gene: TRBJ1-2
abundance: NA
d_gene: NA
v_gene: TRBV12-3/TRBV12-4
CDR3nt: TGTGCCAGCAGGGAGAACGTCTATGGCTACACCTTC
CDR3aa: CASRENVYGYTF

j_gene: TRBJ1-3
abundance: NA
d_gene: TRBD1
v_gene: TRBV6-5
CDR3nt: TGTGCCAGCAGTTCGGACAGGTTACCGTACACCATATATTTT
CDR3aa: CASSSDRLPYTIYF

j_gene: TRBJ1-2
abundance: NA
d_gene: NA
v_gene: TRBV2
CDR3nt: TGTGCCAGCAGTCTCGACGGGGGGGGCTACACCTTC
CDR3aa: CASSLDGGGYTF

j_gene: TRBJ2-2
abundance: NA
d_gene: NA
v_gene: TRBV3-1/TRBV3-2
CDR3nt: TGTGCCAGCAGCCAAGGCTCAGTGAACACCGGGGAGCTGTTTTTT
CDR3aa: CASSQGSVNTGELFF

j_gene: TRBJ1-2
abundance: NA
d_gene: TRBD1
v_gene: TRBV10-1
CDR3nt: TGCGCCAGCAGTAGGGGACAGAACTATGGCTACACCTTC
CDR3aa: CASSRGQNYGYTF